This T cell receptor beta chain was captured by sequencing in a study of blood T cell repertoires in COVID-19. As for the study in general: Spain, Italy and the United States supplied samples that represented acute and convalescent COVID-19. PBMCs, B-cell-depleted T cells, or T cells provided the cDNA or gDNA that made up the material.

Study processing details: For nucleated cells, counts were estimated from reference gene primer amplification. Generated by immunoSEQ multiplex PCR, the TCRdb table keeps only in-frame clones and is missing some. From that table come the V and J calls and clone size; the DNA was used to work out D and trimming. The table includes fewer than 350,000 clones, 80% to 90% detected once. The material sequenced was peripheral blood. The sequence came from a man aged 40-49 years with acute or convalescent COVID-19.

The DNA for the CDR3 is TGTGCCAGCAGCCTGAACCCACTAGCGGCTAGCACAGATACGCAGTATTTT. Translating gives CASSLNPLAASTDTQYF. The chain combines TRBV4-2 with TRBJ2-3, with TRBD2 matching 8 bases. This CDR3 has 17 amino acids. Germline V gives CDR1 LGHNA, CDR2 YNFKEQ. With 4 bases clipped from V and 0 bases from J, the junction kept 9 bases outside the gene matches.